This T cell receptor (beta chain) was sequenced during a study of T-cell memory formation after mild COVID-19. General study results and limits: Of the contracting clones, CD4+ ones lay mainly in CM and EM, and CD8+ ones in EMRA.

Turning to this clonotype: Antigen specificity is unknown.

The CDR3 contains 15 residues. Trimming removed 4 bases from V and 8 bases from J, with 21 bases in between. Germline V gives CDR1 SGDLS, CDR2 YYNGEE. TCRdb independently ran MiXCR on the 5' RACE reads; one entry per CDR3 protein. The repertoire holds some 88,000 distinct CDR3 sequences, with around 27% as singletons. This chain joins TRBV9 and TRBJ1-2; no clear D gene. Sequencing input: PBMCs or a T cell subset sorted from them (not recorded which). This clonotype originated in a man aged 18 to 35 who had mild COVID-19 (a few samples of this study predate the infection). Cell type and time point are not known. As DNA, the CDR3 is TGTGCCAGCAGCCCCCCGATTACTTTTCGAGGGGGCTACACCTTC. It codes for CASSPPITFRGGYTF.